These 30 T cell receptor beta chains originate from one sample sequenced in a study of siplizumab effects on memory and regulatory T cells. Kept together in coculture, the mixed lymphocyte reaction cells spent about 6 days at 37°C. Clones were read by immunoSEQ multiplex PCR, and TCRdb kept only the in-frame ones, dropping some. The data show just under 20,000 clones, approximately 40% seen once. Their cognate antigens are unknown. Sequenced material: CFSE-low (dividing) CD4+ T cells sorted from an allogeneic mixed lymphocyte reaction. These receptor sequences come from a human donor in good health; the cells came from an allogeneic mixed lymphocyte reaction. Some clones in this sample may be carry-over from other donors' samples.

This clone was picked up a small number of times. The rearrangement links TRBV7-2 to TRBJ2-7; a weak D match, TRBD2 (5 bases). CDR1 and CDR2 (germline): SGHTA, FQGNSA. Trimming took off 2 bases at V and 2 bases at J, with 13 bases between the two ends. The CDR3 runs 15 residues. CDR3 residues: CASSLMGVGTYEQYF. In DNA, the CDR3 is TGTGCCAGCAGCTTAATGGGAGTAGGAACCTACGAGCAGTACTTC.

In its sample, this clone was seen a few times. The chain joins TRBV11-2 to TRBJ1-3, with D hard to call. V was trimmed by 5 bases and J by 5 bases, leaving 16 bases between them. CDR1 is SGHAT and CDR2 is FQNNGV in the germline V gene. CDR3 size: 15 residues. CDR3 sequence: CASSDLSGNRNTIYF. CDR3 sequence (DNA): TGTGCCAGCAGCGACCTGTCCGGGAACCGAAACACCATATATTTT.

This clone has more than one count but fewer than ten. The chain carries TRBV10-3 and TRBJ2-1; possibly TRBD2 for D (5 bases). This CDR3 region has 15 residues. The germline gives CDR1 ENHRY, CDR2 SYGVKD. V was clipped by 0 bases and J by 0 bases, with 6 bases between them. DNA for the CDR3: TGTGCCATCAGTGAGTCGGGGAGCTCCTACAATGAGCAGTTCTTC. Translated: CAISESGSSYNEQFF.

The chain couples TRBV6-6 to TRBJ2-7; no clear D gene. Germline V lookup: CDR1 MNHNY, CDR2 SVGAGI (reference sequence). Trimming took off 0 bases at V and 4 bases at J, with 10 bases between the two ends. This CDR3 has 14 amino acids. The CDR3, as DNA: TGTGCCAGCAGTTACTCAGGGATGGGTTACGAGCAGTACTTC. As protein: CASSYSGMGYEQYF.

Worth noting for this clone: One junction end disagrees with the germline gene, perhaps due to a read error. The chain has TRBV10-3 and TRBJ1-1; no definite D call. The CDR3 length is 13 residues. CDR1 and CDR2 (germline): ENHRY, SYGVKD. The CDR3 coding sequence is TGTGCCAGCAGTGATTTTGGGAACACTGAAGCTTTCTTT. It is translated as CASSDFGNTEAFF.

The V call is TRBV19, the J call TRBJ1-5, with 8 nucleotides matching TRBD1. V lost 10 bases, J lost 4 bases, and 9 bases stayed unmatched. Germline CDR1 reads LNHDA; CDR2 reads SQIVND (reference sequence). The CDR3 is 14 residues long. CDR3 in amino acids: CATLDRAVNQPQHF. Written as DNA, the CDR3 is TGTGCCACCCTGGACAGGGCGGTAAATCAGCCCCAGCATTTT.

This clone showed up just a few times. The chain uses TRBV27 and TRBJ1-2; D gene ambiguous. The germline V gene encodes CDR1 MNHEY and CDR2 SMNVEV (reference sequence). The CDR3 length is 11 residues. V was shortened by 11 bases and J by 6 bases, with 13 bases between the two germline ends. Written as DNA, the CDR3 is TGTGCCTCCCGGGGTGGTAATGGCTACACCTTC. Amino acids: CASRGGNGYTF.

This clone was seen only once. The chain joins TRBV6-6 to TRBJ2-7, with a tentative D call TRBD2 (6 bases). In germline, CDR1 is MNHNY, CDR2 SVGAGI (reference sequence). V gave up 6 bases and J gave up 3 bases, with 12 bases separating them. This CDR3 region has 13 residues. In DNA form, the CDR3 reads TGTGCCAGCAGCCGCGGGACCTTCTACGAGCAGTACTTC. Translated: CASSRGTFYEQYF.

The V and J genes are TRBV7-3 and TRBJ2-1; D could derive from TRBD1 or TRBD2 (5 bases each). The CDR3 spans 16 residues. The ends were cut back, 2 bases at V and 0 bases at J, with 11 bases in the middle. CDR1 is SGHTA and CDR2 is FQGTGA in the germline V gene. The CDR3, as DNA: TGTGCCAGCAGCTTATCGGGGCTGTTCTCCTACAATGAGCAGTTCTTC. This gives the protein CASSLSGLFSYNEQFF.

This clone has just a few counts. The chain joins TRBV9 to TRBJ2-1; TRBD2 aligns across 8 bases. With V trimmed by 7 bases and J by 4 bases, 16 bases remained unmatched. CDR3 size: 17 residues. CDR1 and CDR2 from the germline V gene are SGDLS and YYNGEE. CDR3 amino acids: CASSVGSGGFQYNEQFF. In DNA, the CDR3 is TGTGCCAGCTCGGTGGGGAGCGGGGGTTTCCAATACAATGAGCAGTTCTTC.

By proportion, this clone is medium-sized. This rearrangement joins TRBV9 to TRBJ2-4; 14 bases align to TRBD2. CDR3 size: 15 residues. CDR1 is SGDLS and CDR2 is YYNGEE in the germline V gene. The V and J ends lost 4 bases and 8 bases, in that order; junction bases with no gene match: 5. In DNA, the CDR3 is TGTGCCAGCAGCCTTGGGACTAGCGGGAGTCACATTCAGTACTTC. This translates into CASSLGTSGSHIQYF.

J is TRBJ1-1 and V is TRBV29-1; D gene ambiguous. The CDR3 loop spans 14 amino acids. Germline V lookup: CDR1 SQVTM, CDR2 ANQGSEA. The germline V and J ends were trimmed by 2 bases and 2 bases, with 12 bases remaining between them. This CDR3 is CSVELRVLNTEAFF. For the CDR3, the DNA is TGCAGCGTTGAACTGAGAGTTTTAAACACTGAAGCTTTCTTT.

The rearrangement joins TRBV12-5 to TRBJ1-1; possibly TRBD1 for D (6 bases). Germline V gene lookup returns CDR1 LGHNT and CDR2 FRNRAP. The ends were cut back, 3 bases at V and 0 bases at J, with 20 bases in the middle. The CDR3 is 18 residues long. CDR3 in amino acids: CASGLSGALEVLNTEAFF. In DNA, the CDR3 is TGTGCTAGTGGTTTATCGGGGGCTTTGGAGGTTCTGAACACTGAAGCTTTCTTT.

The chain employs TRBV7-3 and TRBJ2-1; D is possibly TRBD1 (6 bases). CDR3 size: 15 residues. Looked up from germline, CDR1 is SGHTA and CDR2 is FQGTGA. V dropped 3 bases and J dropped 2 bases, with 11 bases sitting between them. The CDR3 protein is CASSLTQGTYNEQFF. The DNA of the CDR3 is TGTGCCAGCAGCTTGACCCAGGGGACCTACAATGAGCAGTTCTTC.

J is TRBJ2-1 and V is TRBV29-1; the D is unclear. The CDR3 consists of 14 residues. From germline, CDR1 is SQVTM and CDR2 ANQGSEA. Trimming removed 2 bases at V and 7 bases at J, with 15 bases between. CDR3 sequence reads: CSVERSTGVNEQFF. The CDR3 region has the DNA TGCAGCGTTGAACGATCCACCGGCGTTAATGAGCAGTTCTTC.

The V gene is TRBV5-4, the J gene TRBJ2-2, with TRBD1 matching over 7 bases. Germline trimming cut 2 bases from V and 2 bases from J; bases unmatched to any gene: 6. This CDR3 has 16 residues. CDR1 SGHNT and CDR2 YYREEE come from the germline V gene (reference sequence). CDR3 sequence: CASSFTTGTNTGELFF. The CDR3 DNA follows: TGTGCCAGCAGCTTCACGACAGGGACAAACACCGGGGAGCTGTTTTTT.

This chain connects TRBV27 to TRBJ2-7, with D possibly TRBD1 on 5 matching bases. In germline, CDR1 is MNHEY, CDR2 SMNVEV (reference sequence). The length of the CDR3 is 13 residues. Trimming stripped 2 bases from V and 1 base from J, with 6 bases between. The CDR3 nucleotides read TGTGCCAGCAGTTTACAGGGTTCCTACGAGCAGTACTTC. Encoded protein: CASSLQGSYEQYF.

This clone was observed a handful of times. The chain employs TRBV5-5 and TRBJ2-6; D may be TRBD2 (6 bases). Trimming left V 0 bases short and J 1 base short, with 20 bases between. This CDR3 spans 20 amino acids. Looked up from germline, CDR1 is SGHKS and CDR2 is YYEKEE (reference sequence). CDR3 protein: CASSLAVWRGPLSGANVLTF. CDR3 nucleotide sequence: TGTGCCAGCAGCTTGGCCGTCTGGCGGGGTCCGCTATCTGGGGCCAACGTCCTGACTTTC.

This clone occurred a few times. This chain links TRBV29-1 with TRBJ2-5, with a possible D match to TRBD1 (5 bases). From germline, CDR1 is SQVTM and CDR2 ANQGSEA. CDR3 length: 12 residues. Trimming left V 7 bases short and J 1 base short, with 10 bases between. CDR3 residues: CSGRQTQETQYF. CDR3 coding DNA: TGCAGCGGACGACAGACCCAAGAGACCCAGTACTTC.

This clone has just a few counts. The chain links TRBV5-1 to TRBJ2-1; D is possibly TRBD1 (6 bases). The length of the CDR3 is 17 residues. The V gene lost 4 bases and the J gene lost 9 bases, with 26 bases spanning the gap. From germline, CDR1 is SGHRS and CDR2 YFSETQ. The CDR3 sequence: CASSLEKLGGLLGEQFF. As DNA, the CDR3 is TGCGCCAGCAGCCTTGAGAAACTAGGGGGATTGCTCGGTGAGCAGTTCTTC.

This clone was detected once. This CDR3 is CASRQRGGLQGEQYF. CDR3 DNA: TGTGCCAGCAGACAGAGAGGGGGCCTCCAGGGCGAGCAGTACTTC. V is TRBV7-3 and J is TRBJ2-7, with 7 bases fitting TRBD1. Germline CDR1 reads SGHTA; CDR2 reads FQGTGA. The ends lost 6 bases at V and 6 bases at J; junction bases unmatched: 14. The CDR3 totals 15 residues.

The chain uses TRBV7-2 and TRBJ2-2; 8 nucleotides align to TRBD1. Germline CDR1 SGHTA, CDR2 FQGNSA. The CDR3 contains 14 residues. J lost 6 bases, V lost 1 base, and 1 base had no gene match. CDR3 in amino acids: CASSLGTGSGELFF. The CDR3 DNA follows: TGTGCCAGCAGCTTAGGGACAGGGTCCGGGGAGCTGTTTTTT.

In its sample, this clone is medium-sized (0.01 to 0.1%). The rearrangement joins TRBV10-3 to TRBJ1-2; no clear D gene. V lost 0 bases and J lost 6, with 11 bases in between. Germline V gene data show CDR1 as ENHRY and CDR2 as SYGVKD. CDR3 length equals 14 residues. The CDR3 loop reads CAISESEGGHGYTF. The CDR3 nucleotides read TGTGCCATCAGTGAGTCGGAAGGTGGTCATGGCTACACCTTC.

The table lists this clone with a few counts. The rearrangement joins TRBV27 to TRBJ2-1; TRBD2 matches at 14 bases. Germline assignment: CDR1 MNHEY and CDR2 SMNVEV (reference sequence). Trimming at V came to 3 bases and at J to 1 base, leaving 5 bases not matched to a gene. This CDR3 region has 18 residues. CDR3 sequence (DNA): TGTGCCAGCAGTTTTCTAGGACTAGCGGGGGGTTCCTACAATGAGCAGTTCTTC. This sequence encodes CASSFLGLAGGSYNEQFF.

The V and J genes are TRBV7-2 and TRBJ1-5, with 8 bases matching TRBD1. V gave up 5 bases and J gave up 2 bases; unmatched junction bases: 2. CDR3 size: 14 residues. In germline, CDR1 is SGHTA, CDR2 FQGNSA. The DNA for the CDR3 is TGTGCCAGCAGCGAACAGGGGGGCAATCAGCCCCAGCATTTT. Translating it yields CASSEQGGNQPQHF.

This clone was recorded at least ten times. This chain joins TRBV6-5 and TRBJ1-2, with 9 nucleotides matching TRBD1. CDR1 is MNHEY and CDR2 is SVGAGI in the germline V gene. This CDR3 has 15 amino acids. With V trimmed by 2 bases and J by 4 bases, 5 bases remained unmatched. The CDR3 is CASSYTWTGAYGYTF. Written as DNA, the CDR3 is TGTGCCAGCAGTTACACTTGGACAGGGGCCTATGGCTACACCTTC.

This chain connects TRBV19 to TRBJ2-7; the match to TRBD2 covers 8 bases. Germline V gene lookup returns CDR1 LNHDA and CDR2 SQIVND (reference sequence). J lost 3 bases, V lost 2 bases, and 3 bases had no gene match. CDR3 length: 14 residues. The CDR3 nucleotides read TGTGCCAGTAGTATATCGGGGGGGAACTACGAGCAGTACTTC. Amino acid sequence: CASSISGGNYEQYF.

CDR3 DNA: TGTGCCAGTAGTCCTGGGGACAGGGTGGCAGATACGCAGTATTTT. This sequence encodes CASSPGDRVADTQYF. The V call is TRBV19, the J call TRBJ2-3; 9 bases are shared with TRBD1. Germline assignment: CDR1 LNHDA and CDR2 SQIVND (reference sequence). The CDR3 length is 15 residues. V trimming: 5 bases; J trimming: 4 bases; junction bases outside the gene matches: 7.

This clone was counted a few times. The chain's CDR3 is CASMSRIYRKGQVNHYGYTF. The CDR3, as DNA: TGTGCCAGTATGTCGAGGATTTACCGAAAAGGACAGGTCAATCACTATGGCTACACCTTC. The chain carries TRBV19 and TRBJ1-2; 7 bases line up with TRBD1. Germline values: CDR1 LNHDA, CDR2 SQIVND (reference sequence). This CDR3 is 20 amino acids long. The V and J ends lost 7 bases and 3 bases, in that order; junction bases with no gene match: 26.

The V gene is TRBV5-4, the J gene TRBJ2-1; TRBD2 matches at 7 bases. Germline CDR1 reads SGHNT; CDR2 reads YYREEE (reference sequence). The V gene end was trimmed by 2 bases and the J gene end by 12 bases; junction bases not matched to a gene: 11. This CDR3 comprises 14 residues. CDR3: CASSFPPDGRMQFF. CDR3 bases: TGTGCCAGCAGCTTCCCCCCCGACGGGAGGATGCAGTTCTTC.